These T cell receptor beta chains were read from a single sample in a study of PD-L1 blockade in urothelial cancer. Data came from immunoSEQ multiplex PCR; TCRdb stores just in-frame clones and leaves some out. The sample contains tens of thousands of clones, roughly 89% of which appear only once. Sequencing was performed on PBMCs, taken around atezolizumab (anti-PD-L1) treatment. The receptors shown here come from a man aged 60 to 69 with urothelial cancer. The CDR3 runs from the conserved cysteine through the conserved F or W. A D gene is named only where the DNA matches it firmly. Size values are once, few and many counts, or a class for expanded clones, and some rows have none.

D	size	V	J	CDR3	DNA
.	.	TRBV18	TRBJ1-1	CASSPPRQMNTEAFF	TGTGCCAGCTCACCACCGCGACAGATGAACACTGAAGCTTTCTTT
.	.	TRBV27	TRBJ1-5	CASSFLNQPQHF	TGTGCCAGCAGTTTTCTGAATCAGCCCCAGCATTTT
.	.	TRBV10-1	TRBJ2-3	CASSPALGDTQYF	TGCGCCAGCAGTCCAGCACTAGGAGATACGCAGTATTTT
TRBD1	.	TRBV5-1	TRBJ2-7	CASSLGGGAQYYEQYF	TGCGCCAGCAGCTTGGGAGGGGGCGCACAGTACTACGAGCAGTACTTC
.	.	TRBV10-1	TRBJ2-3	CASSGQSSTDTQYF	TGCGCCAGCAGTGGACAATCTTCCACAGATACGCAGTATTTT
.	.	TRBV11-2	TRBJ2-7	CASSPTPYEQYF	TGTGCCAGCAGCCCCACTCCCTACGAGCAGTACTTC
.	once	TRBV6-1	TRBJ1-2	CASSQAFVTYGYTF	TGTGCCAGCAGCCAAGCGTTTGTGACTTATGGCTACACCTTC
.	.	TRBV18	TRBJ1-6	CASSPVADVPTLGSPLHF	TGTGCCAGCTCACCAGTTGCCGACGTACCCACTTTGGGCTCACCCCTCCACTTT
.	.	TRBV9	TRBJ1-4	CASSVSGQTGEKLFF	TGTGCCAGCAGCGTATCCGGACAGACGGGTGAAAAACTGTTTTTT
.	.	TRBV4-1	TRBJ2-5	CASSQVSGQETQYF	TGCGCCAGCAGCCAAGTGAGCGGACAAGAGACCCAGTACTTC
.	few	TRBV30	TRBJ2-1	CAWSYSVGEQFF	TGTGCCTGGAGTTACAGTGTGGGTGAGCAGTTCTTC
.	.	TRBV29-1	TRBJ2-6	CSVLSLAPSGANVLTF	TGCAGCGTTCTTAGTCTTGCTCCCTCTGGGGCCAACGTCCTGACTTTC
.	.	TRBV4-2	TRBJ2-7	CASSQTSGYGDYEQYF	TGTGCCAGCAGCCAAACTTCAGGGTACGGTGACTACGAGCAGTACTTC
.	.	TRBV30	TRBJ2-7	CAWSVNEQYF	TGTGCCTGGAGTGTCAACGAGCAGTACTTC
.	.	TRBV6-6	TRBJ1-3	CASSYYSGNTIYF	TGTGCCAGCAGTTATTACAGTGGAAACACCATATATTTT
TRBD1	.	TRBV5-6	TRBJ1-2	CATRTDRAGGYTF	TGTGCCACCAGGACTGACAGGGCTGGGGGCTACACCTTC
TRBD2	.	TRBV7-2	TRBJ2-7	CASSRGLAGGPAEQYF	TGTGCCAGCAGCCGGGGACTAGCGGGGGGGCCGGCCGAGCAGTACTTC
.	few	TRBV30	TRBJ2-3	CAWSVYSSTDTQYF	TGTGCCTGGAGTGTATACTCCAGCACAGATACGCAGTATTTT
TRBD1	.	TRBV29-1	TRBJ2-1	CSVDRGTGARAMQFF	TGCAGCGTTGACAGAGGGACAGGGGCGAGAGCGATGCAGTTCTTC
TRBD1	.	TRBV7-3	TRBJ1-2	CASSFLSQAGGYYGYTF	TGTGCCAGCAGCTTCCTAAGCCAAGCAGGGGGCTACTATGGCTACACCTTC
.	.	TRBV11-3	TRBJ2-3	CASSLSGDRNTQYF	TGTGCCAGCAGCTTAAGTGGCGACAGGAATACGCAGTATTTT
TRBD1	.	TRBV7-6	TRBJ1-3	CASSSPWDSLSGNTIYF	TGTGCCAGCAGCTCGCCCTGGGACAGCCTCTCTGGAAACACCATATATTTT
TRBD2	.	TRBV6-6	TRBJ2-2	CASSTLAGGRTGELFF	TGTGCCAGCAGTACACTAGCGGGGGGGCGCACCGGGGAGCTGTTTTTT
TRBD2	.	TRBV9	TRBJ2-7	CASSVGGTSGHSYEQYF	TGTGCCAGCAGCGTAGGTGGGACTAGCGGGCACTCCTACGAGCAGTACTTC
.	.	TRBV6-5	TRBJ1-2	CASSYEREGVYGYTF	TGTGCCAGCAGTTACGAAAGGGAGGGAGTGTATGGCTACACCTTC
.	few	TRBV9	TRBJ1-6	CASSVDRDNSPLHF	TGTGCCAGCAGCGTCGACAGAGATAATTCACCCCTCCACTTT
TRBD1	.	TRBV27	TRBJ1-2	CASSQYRGPQGYTF	TGTGCCAGCAGTCAATATAGGGGGCCACAGGGCTACACCTTC
.	.	TRBV19	TRBJ1-5	CASSTTKNSNQPQHF	TGTGCCAGTAGCACTACTAAGAATAGCAATCAGCCCCAGCATTTT
TRBD1	.	TRBV27	TRBJ2-7	CASRGTGQALGEQYF	TGTGCCAGCAGAGGGACAGGGCAAGCGTTGGGGGAGCAGTACTTC
TRBD2	.	TRBV5-1	TRBJ2-3	CASSLVLAGASTDTQYF	TGCGCCAGCAGCTTGGTACTAGCGGGAGCAAGCACAGATACGCAGTATTTT
TRBD1	.	TRBV6-5	TRBJ1-2	CASSFRTGKNGYTF	TGTGCCAGCAGTTTCCGGACAGGGAAGAATGGCTACACCTTC
TRBD1	.	TRBV7-2	TRBJ2-5	CASSSDRVGETQYF	TGTGCCAGCAGCTCCGACAGGGTTGGGGAGACCCAGTACTTC
.	.	TRBV19	TRBJ1-2	CASSLNDIPNYGYTF	TGTGCCAGTAGTCTAAATGACATTCCTAACTATGGCTACACCTTC
.	once	TRBV6-6	TRBJ1-4	CASSYRTPEKLFF	TGTGCCAGCAGTTACAGGACACCCGAAAAACTGTTTTTT
.	.	TRBV7-6	TRBJ2-5	CASSPEEGPLLQYF	TGTGCCAGCAGCCCCGAGGAGGGACCCTTGCTACAGTACTTC
TRBD1	.	TRBV5-1	TRBJ1-1	CASSPDRVRSNTEAFF	TGCGCCAGCAGCCCGGACAGGGTGAGATCGAACACTGAAGCTTTCTTT
.	.	TRBV6-5	TRBJ1-2	CASSYQVNYGYTF	TGTGCCAGCAGTTACCAGGTTAACTATGGCTACACCTTC
TRBD1	.	TRBV19	TRBJ2-5	CASNPRDRLETQYF	TGTGCCAGTAACCCCCGGGACAGATTAGAGACCCAGTACTTC
TRBD2	once	TRBV4-1	TRBJ2-1	CASSQSLASGEQFF	TGCGCCAGCAGCCAGTCACTAGCGTCGGGTGAGCAGTTCTTC
TRBD1	.	TRBV5-1	TRBJ2-6	CASSFDDRGVNAGANVLTF	TGCGCCAGCAGCTTCGACGACAGGGGAGTAAATGCTGGGGCCAACGTCCTGACTTTC
TRBD1	.	TRBV4-1	TRBJ1-3	CASSPGQGRQMGSGNTIYF	TGCGCCAGCAGCCCCGGACAGGGAAGGCAGATGGGGTCTGGAAACACCATATATTTT
.	.	TRBV15	TRBJ1-5	CATREGVGGQPQHF	TGTGCCACCAGAGAGGGGGTGGGCGGGCAGCCCCAGCATTTT
.	once	TRBV7-2	TRBJ2-3	CASSPPQSTDTQYF	TGTGCCAGCAGCCCCCCCCAGAGCACAGATACGCAGTATTTT
TRBD2	.	TRBV4-3	TRBJ2-5	CASSQGTSGYQETQYF	TGCGCCAGCAGCCAAGGGACTAGCGGGTACCAAGAGACCCAGTACTTC